A selection of T cell receptor beta chains follows, all from one sample in a study of cytomegalovirus exposure and HLA in healthy donors. TCRdb keeps only in-frame clones here, not all; method: immunoSEQ multiplex PCR. In the table there are roughly 62,000 clones, just under 95% of which are singletons. Sequencing was carried out using PBMCs. These receptors originate from a man aged 18 to 30 in good health and CMV-seronegative. Each CDR3 is given with its conserved first and last residue. Fields, in order: J gene, V gene, clone size, CDR3 protein. A clone size is listed for some rows: how often the clone was seen (once, few, many), or a class if it is expanded.

j_call: TRBJ2-7; v_call: TRBV9; clone_size: few; cdr3_aa: CASSVEQGSEQYF
j_call: TRBJ2-3; v_call: TRBV7-9; clone_size: .; cdr3_aa: CASSLAGLADADTQYF
j_call: TRBJ1-1; v_call: TRBV19; clone_size: .; cdr3_aa: CASSSVPGNTEAFF
j_call: TRBJ2-2; v_call: TRBV10-3; clone_size: .; cdr3_aa: CAISGQGAAGELFF
j_call: TRBJ2-2; v_call: TRBV28; clone_size: .; cdr3_aa: CASRPDRVRAGELFF
j_call: TRBJ2-7; v_call: TRBV7-2; clone_size: .; cdr3_aa: CASSLKTRLGTSGSYEQYF
j_call: TRBJ1-4; v_call: TRBV23-1; clone_size: .; cdr3_aa: CASSQPRAGGTNEKLFF
j_call: TRBJ2-7; v_call: TRBV12-5; clone_size: .; cdr3_aa: CASGLVPGKGFYEQYF
j_call: TRBJ2-1; v_call: TRBV10-3; clone_size: .; cdr3_aa: CAISPRGGDEQFF
j_call: TRBJ2-7; v_call: TRBV5-8; clone_size: .; cdr3_aa: CASTASNSYEQYF
j_call: TRBJ1-2; v_call: TRBV28; clone_size: once; cdr3_aa: CASRDLGYGYTF
j_call: TRBJ2-5; v_call: TRBV6-1; clone_size: .; cdr3_aa: CASSGLTRGAGAETQYF
j_call: TRBJ2-2; v_call: TRBV7-2; clone_size: .; cdr3_aa: CASSFSGLNMNTGELFF
j_call: TRBJ2-2; v_call: TRBV4-3; clone_size: .; cdr3_aa: CASSQDSGVIAGELFF
j_call: TRBJ2-2; v_call: TRBV19; clone_size: .; cdr3_aa: CASTLDSDTGELFF
j_call: TRBJ2-7; v_call: TRBV4-3; clone_size: .; cdr3_aa: CASSQEPTEGGEQYF
j_call: TRBJ2-7; v_call: TRBV5-1; clone_size: .; cdr3_aa: CASSFPTQGHTYEQYF
j_call: TRBJ2-7; v_call: TRBV13; clone_size: .; cdr3_aa: CASSLRRDSYEQYF
j_call: TRBJ1-1; v_call: TRBV5-1; clone_size: .; cdr3_aa: CASSPGEGQGEAFF
j_call: TRBJ2-3; v_call: TRBV19; clone_size: .; cdr3_aa: CASNGLASSTDTQYF
j_call: TRBJ2-7; v_call: TRBV7-6; clone_size: .; cdr3_aa: CASSTPGQSYEQYF
j_call: TRBJ2-3; v_call: TRBV7-6; clone_size: few; cdr3_aa: CASSLAGGRADDTQYF
j_call: TRBJ2-3; v_call: TRBV10-1; clone_size: .; cdr3_aa: CASSEATSTDTQYF
j_call: TRBJ2-2; v_call: TRBV5-6; clone_size: .; cdr3_aa: CASSCKSEHRGAVF
j_call: TRBJ2-4; v_call: TRBV5-1; clone_size: .; cdr3_aa: CASSFERDWRNIQYF
j_call: TRBJ2-7; v_call: TRBV7-6; clone_size: .; cdr3_aa: CASSLGQGAPYEQYF
j_call: TRBJ1-1; v_call: TRBV5-6; clone_size: .; cdr3_aa: CASSLDSRNTEAFF
j_call: TRBJ2-5; v_call: TRBV6-5; clone_size: .; cdr3_aa: CASSYRAGGETQYF